This entry features one TCR beta chain sequence. The antigen is not known. For TCRbeta, the library was prepared with unique molecular identifiers. TCRdb reanalysed the PCR reads using MiXCR and keeps one entry per CDR3 protein. This sample has roughly 280,000 distinct CDR3 sequences; around a tenth occur once, and the top ten carry about 20%. This sample stems from a study of T-cell reconstitution after alpha-beta-depleted transplantation in children. Study observations and caveats: A year post-transplant, T-cell counts and diversity derived mostly from newly produced T cells. Recipient T cells and thymic progenitors that survived gave rise to the high TCRbeta diversity observed at day 60 in some patients. The study reportedly traced alpha-beta T cells about two months after transplant to several hundred expanded graft clones.

The CDR3 contains 11 residues. Germline V gives CDR1 GTSNPN, CDR2 SVGIG (reference sequence). With 6 bases removed from V and 2 bases from J, the gap between germline ends came to 4 bases. The V gene is TRBV30, the J gene TRBJ2-2; D ambiguous. This TCR was sampled from a male patient aged 2 to 9 who had a stem cell transplant for chronic granulomatous disease, so the T cells may come from the graft donor. Material: peripheral blood, obtained 180 days after TCRalphabeta/CD19-depleted stem cell transplant. CDR3: CACFNTGELFF. CDR3 nucleotides: TGTGCCTGTTTCAACACCGGGGAGCTGTTTTTT.